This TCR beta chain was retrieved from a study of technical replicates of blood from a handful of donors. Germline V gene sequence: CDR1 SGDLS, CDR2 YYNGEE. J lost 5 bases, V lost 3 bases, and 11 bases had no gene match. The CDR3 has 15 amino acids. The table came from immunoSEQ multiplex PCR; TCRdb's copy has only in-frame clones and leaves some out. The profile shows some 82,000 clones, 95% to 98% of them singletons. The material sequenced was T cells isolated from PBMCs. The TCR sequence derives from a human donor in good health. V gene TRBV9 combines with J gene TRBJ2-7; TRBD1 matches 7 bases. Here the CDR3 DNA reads TGTGCCAGCAGCGCCCGGGACAGCGGACCCAACGAGCAGTACTTC. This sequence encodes CASSARDSGPNEQYF.